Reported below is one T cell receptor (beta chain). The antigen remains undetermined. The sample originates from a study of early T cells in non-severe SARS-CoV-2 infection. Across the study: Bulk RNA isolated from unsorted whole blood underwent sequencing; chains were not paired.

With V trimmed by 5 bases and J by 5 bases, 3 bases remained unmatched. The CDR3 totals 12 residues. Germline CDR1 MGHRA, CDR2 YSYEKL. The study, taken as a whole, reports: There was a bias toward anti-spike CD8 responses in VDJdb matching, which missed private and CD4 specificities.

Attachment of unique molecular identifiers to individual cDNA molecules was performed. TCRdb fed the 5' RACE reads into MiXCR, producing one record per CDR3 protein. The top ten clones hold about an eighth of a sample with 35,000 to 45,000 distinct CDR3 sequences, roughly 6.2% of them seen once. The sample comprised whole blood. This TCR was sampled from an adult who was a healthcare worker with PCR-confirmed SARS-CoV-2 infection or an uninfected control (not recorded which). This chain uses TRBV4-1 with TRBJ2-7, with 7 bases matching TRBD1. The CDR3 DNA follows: TGCGCCAGCAGCGTAGGGGGCGACGAGCAGTACTTC. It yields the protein CASSVGGDEQYF.